This TCR beta chain was obtained from a study of blood T cell repertoires in COVID-19. This CDR3 has 12 amino acids. Germline loops: CDR1 SGDLS, CDR2 YYNGEE. V was trimmed by 0 bases and J by 8 bases, leaving 8 bases between them. This table comes from immunoSEQ multiplex PCR, and its TCRdb copy is limited to in-frame clones, with some not included. The sample holds some 280,000 clones, 70% to 90% seen once. Material for sequencing was peripheral blood. The sequence was collected from a woman in her forties or fifties with active or convalescent COVID-19. The chain uses TRBV9 and TRBJ1-2; D is ambiguous. The CDR3 sequence: CASSVGAGGYTF. The CDR3 DNA reads as TGTGCCAGCAGCGTAGGAGCAGGCGGCTACACCTTC.